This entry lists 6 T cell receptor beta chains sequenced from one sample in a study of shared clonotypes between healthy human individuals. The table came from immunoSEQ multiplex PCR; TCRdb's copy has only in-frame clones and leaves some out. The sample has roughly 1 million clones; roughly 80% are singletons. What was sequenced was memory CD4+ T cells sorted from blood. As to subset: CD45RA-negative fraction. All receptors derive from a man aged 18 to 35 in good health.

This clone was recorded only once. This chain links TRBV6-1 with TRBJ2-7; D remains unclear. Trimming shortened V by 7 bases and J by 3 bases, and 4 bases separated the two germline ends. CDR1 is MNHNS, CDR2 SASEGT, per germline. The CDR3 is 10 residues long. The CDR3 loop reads CASMDYEQYF. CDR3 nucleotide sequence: TGTGCCAGCATGGACTACGAGCAGTACTTC.

DNA for the CDR3: TGTGCCAGCAGTCCCGGGCCACTAGGGGGCCCGACCCAGTACTTC. The encoded protein is CASSPGPLGGPTQYF. The J gene is TRBJ2-5, the V gene TRBV6-5; 7 nucleotides line up with TRBD1. There are 15 residues in the CDR3. With V trimmed by 5 bases and J by 7 bases, 13 bases remained unmatched. Germline V gene sequence: CDR1 MNHEY, CDR2 SVGAGI.

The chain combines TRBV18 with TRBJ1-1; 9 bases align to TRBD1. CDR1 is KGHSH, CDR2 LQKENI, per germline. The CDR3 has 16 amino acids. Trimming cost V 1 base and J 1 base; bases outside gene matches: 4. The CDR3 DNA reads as TGTGCCAGCTCACCACTACAGGGGGCAGGGAACACTGAAGCTTTCTTT. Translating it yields CASSPLQGAGNTEAFF.

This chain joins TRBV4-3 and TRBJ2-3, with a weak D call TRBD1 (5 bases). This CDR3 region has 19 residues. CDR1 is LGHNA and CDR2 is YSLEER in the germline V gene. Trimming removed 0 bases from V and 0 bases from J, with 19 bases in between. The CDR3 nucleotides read TGCGCCAGCAGCCAAGATGAGGTACAGGCCTCTTCTAGCACAGATACGCAGTATTTT. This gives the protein CASSQDEVQASSSTDTQYF.

For the CDR3, the DNA is TGCGCCAGCAGCCAGGGACTAGGTTCCTACAATGAGCAGTTCTTC. Translating gives CASSQGLGSYNEQFF. The V call is TRBV5-1, the J call TRBJ2-1; 8 nucleotides align to TRBD2. The CDR3 is made up of 15 amino acids. Losses at the gene ends were 4 bases for V and 1 base for J; bases not matched to a gene: 4. Germline-derived CDR1 and CDR2 are SGHRS and YFSETQ.

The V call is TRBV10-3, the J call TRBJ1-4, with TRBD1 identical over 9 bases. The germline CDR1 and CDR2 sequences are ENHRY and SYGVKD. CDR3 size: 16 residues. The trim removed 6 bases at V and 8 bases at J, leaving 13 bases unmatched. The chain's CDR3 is CAIRPGQGKGREKLFF. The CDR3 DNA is TGTGCCATCAGACCGGGACAGGGAAAGGGAAGAGAAAAACTGTTTTTT.